The 26 T cell receptor beta chains presented below share a single source sample, sequenced in a study of blood T cell repertoires in COVID-19. Method: immunoSEQ multiplex PCR; TCRdb's copy keeps in-frame clones and lacks some. The table lists tens of thousands of clones, roughly 80% of them singletons. Sequences were obtained from peripheral blood. These receptor sequences come from a woman aged 80 or over with acute or convalescent COVID-19.

The chain links TRBV10-2 to TRBJ2-1, with TRBD1 as a possible D gene (6 bases). The CDR3 is made up of 15 amino acids. Trimming shortened V by 3 bases and J by 9 bases, and 18 bases separated the two germline ends. Germline assignment: CDR1 WSHSY and CDR2 SAAADI. CDR3 nucleotide sequence: TGCGCCAGCAGTGATGGGGGCGCGGGTACAAGTGAGCAGTTCTTC. Amino acid sequence: CASSDGGAGTSEQFF.

The chain employs TRBV6-5 and TRBJ1-2, with a tentative D call TRBD1 (6 bases). Trimming took off 5 bases at V and 8 bases at J, with 15 bases between the two ends. The germline V gene encodes CDR1 MNHEY and CDR2 SVGAGI. This CDR3 is built from 13 residues. The CDR3 is CASSNRVPGGYTF. In DNA form, the CDR3 reads TGTGCCAGCAGTAACAGGGTTCCAGGAGGCTACACCTTC.

The chain is built from TRBV7-8 and TRBJ2-1; TRBD2 might be the D (5 bases). Looked up from germline, CDR1 is SGHVS and CDR2 is FQNEAQ. The CDR3 loop spans 16 amino acids. Trimming left V 6 bases short and J 4 bases short, with 19 bases between. CDR3 DNA sequence: TGTGCCAGCAGAGCCAGGCGGGCGGGTTTTTACAATGAGCAGTTCTTC. Residues: CASRARRAGFYNEQFF.

The table lists this clone with a count of one. CDR3 nucleotide sequence: TGTGCCAGCTTCTCAGGGAACTATGGCTACACCTTC. Amino acid sequence: CASFSGNYGYTF. V is TRBV28 and J is TRBJ1-2; possibly TRBD1 for D (5 bases). The CDR3 spans 12 residues. Germline V CDR1 and CDR2: MDHEN, SYDVKM. The V end was cut by 8 bases, the J end by 2 bases, with 9 bases between.

The chain uses TRBV3-1 (or the pseudogene TRBV3-2) and TRBJ2-1; D is unresolved. V lost 0 bases and J lost 5, with 5 bases in between. This CDR3 has 13 residues. Germline V lookup: CDR1 LGHDT, CDR2 YNNKEL (reference sequence). In DNA, the CDR3 is TGTGCCAGCAGCCAAGATGGAGACAATGAGCAGTTCTTC. It specifies CASSQDGDNEQFF.

This clone was counted many times. V is TRBV24-1 and J is TRBJ2-2; 10 bases agree with TRBD2. J was trimmed by 0 bases and V by 4 bases; bases with no gene match: 4. CDR1 and CDR2 from the germline V gene are KGHDR and SFDVKD. The CDR3 sequence is 17 residues long. In DNA form, the CDR3 reads TGTGCCACCAGTGAACCTAGCGGGGGCCCGAACACCGGGGAGCTGTTTTTT. Translating it yields CATSEPSGGPNTGELFF.

In its sample, this clone was seen once. For the CDR3, the DNA is TGTGCCAGCTCACCCCGGACTAGCGGGGCAGCGAACACCGGGGAGCTGTTTTTT. This translates into CASSPRTSGAANTGELFF. V gene TRBV18 combines with J gene TRBJ2-2; 12 positions agree with TRBD2. With 3 bases clipped from V and 0 bases from J, the junction kept 5 bases outside the gene matches. Germline V gives CDR1 KGHSH, CDR2 LQKENI. The CDR3 extends over 18 amino acids.

The genes are TRBV3-1 (or the pseudogene TRBV3-2) and TRBJ1-5; maybe TRBD1 (6 bases). Germline values: CDR1 LGHDT, CDR2 YNNKEL (reference sequence). The CDR3 sequence is 15 residues long. The V end lost 2 bases, the J end lost 3 bases, and 11 bases lay between the germline ends. The DNA for the CDR3 is TGTGCCAGCAGCCAAATGACAGGAGTCAATCAGCCCCAGCATTTT. This gives the protein CASSQMTGVNQPQHF.

V usage is TRBV19 and J usage is TRBJ2-6; D ambiguous. The CDR3 sequence is 17 residues long. Per the germline V gene, CDR1 is LNHDA and CDR2 is SQIVND (reference sequence). V lost 1 base and J 4 bases, leaving 14 bases between the germline ends. The CDR3 loop is CASSIGREAPGANVLTF. The DNA for the CDR3 is TGTGCCAGTAGTATAGGTCGCGAGGCTCCCGGGGCCAACGTCCTGACTTTC. The entire variable domain, with the rest obtained from reference TRBV19 and TRBJ2-6, is as follows: DGGITQSPKYLFRKEGQNVTLSCEQNLNHDAMYWYRQDPGQGLRLIYYSQIVNDFQKGDIAEGYSVSREKKESFPLTVTSAQKNPTAFYLCASSIGREAPGANVLTFGAGSRLTVL.

The genes are TRBV24-1 and TRBJ1-5, with D maybe TRBD1 (6 bases). Trimming pared 5 bases from V and 6 bases from J, leaving 22 bases between. Germline loops: CDR1 KGHDR, CDR2 SFDVKD. The CDR3 runs 17 residues. The CDR3 region is CATSGGGSRVLSQPQHF. The CDR3 DNA follows: TGTGCCACCAGTGGTGGGGGCTCCCGGGTATTGAGTCAGCCCCAGCATTTT.

The chain is built from TRBV21-1 and TRBJ1-1; the table's D call, TRBD1, has no DNA check behind it. TRBV21-1 is a known pseudogene. CDR3 length: 15 amino acids. CDR3 in amino acids: CASSKVGPGPLEAFF. The CDR3 DNA follows: TGTGCCAGCAGCAAAGTGGGCCCTGGGCCCCTTGAAGCTTTCTTT.

The chain recombines TRBV19 with TRBJ1-3, with D tentatively TRBD1 (5 bases). Germline CDR1 reads LNHDA; CDR2 reads SQIVND (reference sequence). V dropped 6 bases and J dropped 4 bases, with 22 bases sitting between them. The CDR3 sequence is 17 residues long. DNA for the CDR3: TGTGCCAGTAGCACCGAAGGAAGGGGCCGGTCAGGAAACACCATATATTTT. This gives the protein CASSTEGRGRSGNTIYF. Based on the CDR3 plus reference TRBV19 and TRBJ1-3, the full variable domain is DGGITQSPKYLFRKEGQNVTLSCEQNLNHDAMYWYRQDPGQGLRLIYYSQIVNDFQKGDIAEGYSVSREKKESFPLTVTSAQKNPTAFYLCASSTEGRGRSGNTIYFGEGSWLTVV.

V and J are TRBV25-1 and TRBJ1-1; possibly TRBD1 for D (6 bases). The V and J ends lost 5 bases and 5 bases respectively, with 15 bases between them. Per the germline V gene, CDR1 is MGHDK and CDR2 is SYGVNS. The CDR3 covers 14 residues. This CDR3 is CASSLFGGATEAFF. The CDR3 coding sequence is TGTGCCAGCAGTCTATTCGGGGGGGCAACTGAAGCTTTCTTT.

This rearrangement joins TRBV11-3 to TRBJ2-3; 9 bases fit TRBD2. Trimming at V came to 5 bases and at J to 2 bases, leaving 11 bases not matched to a gene. The CDR3 is made up of 17 amino acids. Germline CDR1 and CDR2: SGHNT and YENEEA. CDR3 loop: CASSKSRSGGNTDTQYF. The CDR3 DNA sequence: TGTGCCAGCAGCAAGAGCAGGAGCGGGGGGAACACAGATACGCAGTATTTT. The full variable domain, its missing parts supplied by reference TRBV11-3 and TRBJ2-3, is EAGVVQSPRYKIIEKKQPVAFWCNPISGHNTLYWYLQNLGQGPELLIRYENEEAVDDSQLPKDRFSAERLKGVDSTLKIQPAELGDSAVYLCASSKSRSGGNTDTQYFGPGTRLTVL.

The chain joins TRBV3-1 (or the pseudogene TRBV3-2) to TRBJ1-2; TRBD1 might be the D (5 bases). This CDR3 region has 14 residues. The V end lost 4 bases, the J end lost 1 base, and 10 bases lay between the germline ends. In germline, CDR1 is LGHDT, CDR2 YNNKEL (reference sequence). The CDR3 region is CASSRRQSNYGYTF. The CDR3 nucleotides read TGTGCCAGCAGCCGAAGACAGAGTAACTATGGCTACACCTTC.

The V and J genes are TRBV6-2 or TRBV6-3 and TRBJ1-5, with 8 bases matching TRBD1. Per germline, CDR1 MNHEY and CDR2 SVGEGT. This CDR3 contains 15 residues. With V trimmed by 6 bases and J by 7 bases, 11 bases remained unmatched. Here the CDR3 reads CASSLDRGRGQPQHF. CDR3 bases: TGTGCCAGCAGCCTCGACAGGGGTAGAGGGCAGCCCCAGCATTTT.

The CDR3 loop reads CASSEAPGVSGRNTEAFF. CDR3 bases: TGTGCCAGCAGTGAAGCACCGGGGGTTAGTGGTAGGAACACTGAAGCTTTCTTT. The V and J genes are TRBV6-1 and TRBJ1-1; D is perhaps TRBD1 (5 bases). Trimming took 0 bases from V and 1 from J, leaving 18 bases between them. The CDR3 has 18 residues. From germline, CDR1 is MNHNS and CDR2 SASEGT.

The chain is built from TRBV14 and TRBJ1-2; TRBD1 matches at 7 bases. CDR3 length: 14 amino acids. With 4 bases clipped from V and 8 bases from J, the junction kept 10 bases outside the gene matches. Germline V gene sequence: CDR1 SGHDN, CDR2 FVKESK. CDR3 protein: CASSLTGAGRGYTF. CDR3 coding DNA: TGTGCCAGCAGCCTTACAGGGGCCGGTAGAGGCTACACCTTC.

The chain is built from TRBV7-9 and TRBJ1-6; possible D gene TRBD1, 5 bases. Germline-derived CDR1 and CDR2 are SEHNR and FQNEAQ (reference sequence). This CDR3 is 14 amino acids long. V was trimmed by 5 bases and J by 6 bases, leaving 11 bases between them. The CDR3 spells CASSQGGANSPLHF. DNA for the CDR3: TGTGCCAGCAGCCAGGGCGGGGCTAATTCACCCCTCCACTTT.

The J gene is TRBJ1-2, the V gene TRBV2; TRBD1 might be the D (5 bases). Germline CDR1 reads SNHLY; CDR2 reads FYNNEI. The V end lost 7 bases, the J end lost 6 bases, and 12 bases lay between the germline ends. The length of the CDR3 is 12 residues. This chain's CDR3 is CASIRGGDGYTF. The CDR3 DNA reads as TGTGCCAGCATAAGGGGAGGAGATGGCTACACCTTC. Looking up the rest from reference TRBV2 and TRBJ1-2 gives the full variable domain: EPEVTQTPSHQVTQMGQEVILRCVPISNHLYFYWYRQILGQKVEFLVSFYNNEISEKSEIFDDQFSVERPDGSNFTLKIRSTKLEDSAMYFCASIRGGDGYTFGSGTRLTVV.

The chain carries TRBV30 and TRBJ1-2; 8 nucleotides line up with TRBD1. The V gene end was trimmed by 2 bases and the J gene end by 7 bases; junction bases not matched to a gene: 6. This CDR3 is built from 13 residues. Germline assignment: CDR1 GTSNPN and CDR2 SVGIG (reference sequence). CDR3 nucleotides: TGTGCCTGGAGTCCCCCAGGGGGCCCTGGCTACACCTTC. Its translation is CAWSPPGGPGYTF.

This clone was seen only once. The chain combines TRBV6-5 with TRBJ1-1, with 9 positions matching TRBD1. The CDR3 is 15 amino acids. CDR1 is MNHEY and CDR2 is SVGAGI in the germline V gene. Trimming removed 7 bases from V and 0 bases from J; junction bases left unmatched: 6. In DNA form, the CDR3 reads TGTGCCAGCAAGGATGGGACAGGGATGAACACTGAAGCTTTCTTT. As protein: CASKDGTGMNTEAFF.

V gene TRBV7-2 combines with J gene TRBJ2-5; possibly TRBD2 for D (5 bases). CDR3 length: 15 amino acids. Trimming stripped 3 bases from V and 4 bases from J, with 15 bases between. Germline assignment: CDR1 SGHTA and CDR2 FQGNSA. Here the CDR3 reads CASSLFWGEGETQYF. In nucleotides, the CDR3 is TGTGCCAGCAGCTTGTTCTGGGGAGAGGGAGAGACCCAGTACTTC.

V is TRBV27 and J is TRBJ1-1, with D perhaps TRBD1 (6 bases). This CDR3 comprises 14 residues. Between the trimmed V and J ends, which lost 2 bases and 8 bases, there was a span of 15 bases. Germline V lookup: CDR1 MNHEY, CDR2 SMNVEV (reference sequence). CDR3 region: CASSLRGASGEAFF. CDR3 bases: TGTGCCAGCAGTTTACGGGGGGCTTCCGGAGAAGCTTTCTTT.

The chain combines TRBV2 with TRBJ2-3; D not certain. This CDR3 region has 13 residues. Trimming pared 6 bases from V and 6 bases from J, leaving 13 bases between. From germline, CDR1 is SNHLY and CDR2 FYNNEI. The CDR3 DNA reads TGTGCCAGCAGGTCCCCCCTTGAGGATACGCAGTATTTT. It encodes CASRSPLEDTQYF. Together with reference TRBV2 and TRBJ2-3, the CDR3 gives the full variable domain: EPEVTQTPSHQVTQMGQEVILRCVPISNHLYFYWYRQILGQKVEFLVSFYNNEISEKSEIFDDQFSVERPDGSNFTLKIRSTKLEDSAMYFCASRSPLEDTQYFGPGTRLTVL.

The V gene is TRBV27, the J gene TRBJ2-6; perhaps TRBD2 as D (5 bases). The germline V and J ends were trimmed by 5 bases and 4 bases, with 18 bases remaining between them. Germline V lookup: CDR1 MNHEY, CDR2 SMNVEV (reference sequence). The CDR3 is made up of 17 amino acids. The CDR3 spells CASSPRTGPGGANVLTF. The CDR3 nucleotides are TGTGCCAGCAGTCCCAGGACTGGCCCGGGGGGGGCCAACGTCCTGACTTTC.